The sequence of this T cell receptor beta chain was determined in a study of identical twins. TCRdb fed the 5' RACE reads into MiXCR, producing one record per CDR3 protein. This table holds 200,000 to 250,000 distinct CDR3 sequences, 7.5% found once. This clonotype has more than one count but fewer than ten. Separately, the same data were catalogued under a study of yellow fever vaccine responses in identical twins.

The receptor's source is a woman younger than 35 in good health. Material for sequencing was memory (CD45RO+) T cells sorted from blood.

CDR3 nucleotides: TGTGCCACCAGCACTAGAACAGGGACCGGGGCCAACGTCCTGACTTTC. It is translated as CATSTRTGTGANVLTF. The chain employs TRBV15 and TRBJ2-6; a weak D match, TRBD1 (6 bases). The CDR3 runs to 16 residues. Germline assignment: CDR1 LNHNV and CDR2 YYDKDF (reference sequence). Deletions cut 4 bases from V and 4 bases from J, with 14 bases between.